This paragraph reports one T cell receptor beta chain. Its cognate antigen is unknown. Germline CDR1 reads SNHLY; CDR2 reads FYNNEI. The CDR3 spans 13 residues. V dropped 3 bases and J dropped 3 bases, with 5 bases sitting between them. As defined, naive CD8 cells were CD45RO-negative and positively selected for CCR7, with terminally differentiated effector memory CD45RA+ cells excluded. This sample was taken from a study of shared clonotypes between healthy human individuals. Study observations and caveats: On the whole, naive subsets had larger estimated richness than memory subsets had.

The assay was immunoSEQ multiplex PCR, and TCRdb's table has in-frame clones only and misses some. The data contain roughly 2,000,000 clones, roughly 93% of them singletons. The sequencing sample was made of naive CD8+ T cells from PBMCs. The J gene is TRBJ2-2, the V gene TRBV2; unclear D gene. This TCR was recovered from a man between 18 and 35 years old in good health. Some clones in this sample may be carry-over from other donors' samples. CDR3: CASSDVYTGELFF. The CDR3 region has the DNA TGTGCCAGCAGTGATGTATACACCGGGGAGCTGTTTTTT.